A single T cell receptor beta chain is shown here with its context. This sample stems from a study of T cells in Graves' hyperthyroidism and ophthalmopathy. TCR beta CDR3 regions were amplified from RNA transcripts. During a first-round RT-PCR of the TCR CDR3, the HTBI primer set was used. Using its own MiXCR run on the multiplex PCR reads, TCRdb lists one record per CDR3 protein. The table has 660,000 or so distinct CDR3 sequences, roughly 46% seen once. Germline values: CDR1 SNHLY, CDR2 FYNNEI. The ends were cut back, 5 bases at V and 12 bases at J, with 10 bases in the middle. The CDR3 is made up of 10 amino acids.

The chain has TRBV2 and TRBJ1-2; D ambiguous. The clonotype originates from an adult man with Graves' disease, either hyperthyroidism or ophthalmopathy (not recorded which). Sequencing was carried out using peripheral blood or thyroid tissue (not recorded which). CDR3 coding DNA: TGTGCCAGCAGTATTGATCGGGACACCTTC. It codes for CASSIDRDTF.